This TCR beta chain was recorded in a study of control samples from healthy donors and cancer patients. The CDR3 runs to 19 residues. V gave up 1 base and J gave up 2 bases; unmatched junction bases: 16. Germline V gives CDR1 KGHSH, CDR2 LQKENI. Sequenced by immunoSEQ multiplex PCR; TCRdb stores in-frame clones only, minus some. This sample carries 200,000 or so clones, over 90% of them seen once, and the ten largest clones take over 1.2%. V and J are TRBV18 and TRBJ1-1, with 7 bases that match TRBD1. Sequenced sample: blood. This receptor was identified in a man aged 50-60 years in good health. The CDR3 loop is CASSPRGVGGILANTEAFF. The CDR3 DNA reads as TGTGCCAGCTCACCACGAGGTGTAGGGGGCATTTTGGCAAACACTGAAGCTTTCTTT. Looking up the rest from reference TRBV18 and TRBJ1-1 gives the full variable domain: NAGVMQNPRHLVRRRGQEARLRCSPMKGHSHVYWYRQLPEEGLKFMVYLQKENIIDESGMPKERFSAEFPKEGPSILRIQQVVRGDSAAYFCASSPRGVGGILANTEAFFGQGTRLTVV.